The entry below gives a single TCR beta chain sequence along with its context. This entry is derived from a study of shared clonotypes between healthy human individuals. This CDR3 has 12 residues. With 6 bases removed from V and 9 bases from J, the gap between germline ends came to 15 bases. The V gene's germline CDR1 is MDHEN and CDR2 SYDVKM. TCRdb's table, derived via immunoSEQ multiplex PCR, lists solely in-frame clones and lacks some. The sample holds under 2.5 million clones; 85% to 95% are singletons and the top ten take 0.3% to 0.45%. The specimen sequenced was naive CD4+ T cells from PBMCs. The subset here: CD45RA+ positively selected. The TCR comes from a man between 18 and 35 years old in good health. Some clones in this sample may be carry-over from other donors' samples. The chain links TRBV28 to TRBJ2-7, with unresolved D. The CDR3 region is CASSLNRHGQYF. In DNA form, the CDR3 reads TGTGCCAGCAGCCTCAACCGACACGGGCAGTACTTC.